Shown below are 15 T cell receptor beta chains from a single sample sequenced in a study of T cell clonality in common variable immunodeficiency (dated by TCRdb to the mid-2010s). Library construction relied on the immunoSEQ multiplex PCR assay. Entries here come from immuneACCESS through TCRdb and include only in-frame sequences with V and J called. Some clones fail to appear in such tables; in the studies checked, an unresolved V gene covers under half of the shortfall, and the cause of the remainder is unknown. There are 30,000 to 40,000 clones in this sample, and none of them is a singleton. Roughly 3% of the sample is in the top ten clones. The sample consisted of peripheral blood mononuclear cells. Source of these receptors: a person aged 18 to 69 in good health.

This clone appeared many times. The CDR3 end falls 3 residues outside the read, so it is completed with the germline J gene. J is TRBJ2-1 and V is TRBV6-1, with 8 bases fitting TRBD1. The CDR3 runs to 15 residues. V shed 4 bases and J 3 bases; nucleotides not matched to a gene: 5. Germline assignment: CDR1 MNHNS and CDR2 SASEGT. The CDR3 reads CASSASGTGYNEQFF. Incomplete CDR3 DNA: TGTGCCAGCAGTGCCTCCGGGACAGGCTACAATGAG.

This clone was counted a few times. The read ends 3 residues before the CDR3 terminus; that terminus is restored from the germline J gene. This chain joins TRBV11-1 and TRBJ1-2; a possible D gene is TRBD1 (5 bases). Germline CDR1 SGHAT, CDR2 FQDESV (reference sequence). The CDR3 runs 15 residues. CDR3 DNA, as far as it was read: TGTGCCAGCAGCCCGAGCGGGGGATCCTACAATGAC. Translated: CASSPSGGSYND. The whole CDR3 sequence is CASSPSGGSYNDYTF.

This clone has ten or more counts. From the germline J gene comes the end of the CDR3, since the read stops 3 residues before it. This chain connects TRBV20-1 to TRBJ2-4; TRBD2 matches 8 bases. Germline V lookup: CDR1 DFQATT, CDR2 SNEGSKA (reference sequence). The V segment lost 3 bases and the J segment 6 bases; nucleotides outside the gene matches: 10. The CDR3 is 15 residues long. The CDR3 bases that were read are TGCAGTGCTAGTGGGGGGAGCGGGGGAAGAAACATT. This gives the protein CSASGGSGGRNI. The whole CDR3 region reads CSASGGSGGRNIQYF.

At least ten counts were recorded for this clone. The observed sequence ends 3 residues before the CDR3 terminus, with the missing tail filled in from the germline J gene. The chain combines TRBV5-1 with TRBJ2-1, with 7 bases matching TRBD2. This CDR3 is built from 14 residues. CDR1 is SGHRS, CDR2 YFSETQ, per germline. V lost 7 bases to trimming and J lost 4 bases; unmatched junction nucleotides: 8. Partial CDR3 DNA: TGCGCCAGCTGCTCTAGCGGAATGTACAATGAG. Amino acids: CASCSSGMYNE. The CDR3 in full is CASCSSGMYNEQFF. The entire variable domain, with the rest obtained from reference TRBV5-1 and TRBJ2-1, is as follows: KAGVTQTPRYLIKTRGQQVTLSCSPISGHRSVSWYQQTPGQGLQFLFEYFSETQRNKGNFPGRFSGRQFSNSRSEMNVSTLELGDSALYLCASCSSGMYNEQFFGPGTRLTVL.

In this sample, this clone turned up many times. The read finishes 3 residues shy of the CDR3 end, and the germline J gene is used to complete it. This sequence joins TRBV15 and TRBJ2-1, with TRBD1 matching 7 bases. Trimming at V came to 6 bases and at J to 4 bases, leaving 3 bases not matched to a gene. This CDR3 contains 13 residues. Germline V gene sequence: CDR1 LNHNV, CDR2 YYDKDF (reference sequence). The CDR3 DNA, read in part, is TGTGCCACCAGACAGGGGTGGTACAATGAG. The encoded protein is CATRQGWYNE. The full-length CDR3 reads as CATRQGWYNEQFF.

In its sample, this clone was seen many times. The read finishes 3 residues shy of the CDR3 end, and the germline J gene is used to complete it. Other DNA sequences from this sample encode an identical CDR3 as well. The gene calls are TRBV3-1 (or the pseudogene TRBV3-2) and TRBJ1-4, with 9 bases lining up with TRBD1. This CDR3 region has 14 residues. Germline values: CDR1 LGHDT, CDR2 YNNKEL (reference sequence). With V trimmed by 4 bases and J by 8 bases, 5 bases remained unmatched. The CDR3 here is CASSPGQGVEKLFF. The part of the CDR3 DNA that was read is TGTGCCAGCAGCCCGGGACAGGGCGTCGAAAAA.

This clone was detected ten times or more. The read ends 3 residues early relative to the CDR3; the germline J gene fills the gap. The chain uses TRBV30 and TRBJ2-7, with TRBD1 matching 8 bases. Unmatched junction bases numbered 8, after V lost 8 bases and J lost 5 bases. Germline V gene lookup returns CDR1 GTSNPN and CDR2 SVGIG (reference sequence). The CDR3 is 12 residues long. The CDR3 sequence: CAGDRYLNEQYF. CDR3 DNA, as far as it was read: TGTGCCGGGGACAGGTATCTTAACGAG.

This clone was seen at least ten times. The CDR3: CASSLGRGANNEQFF. Incomplete CDR3 DNA: TGCGCCAGCAGCTTGGGTCGGGGGGCTAATAATGAG. The V and J genes are TRBV5-1 and TRBJ2-1, with D possibly TRBD2 on 7 matching bases. The read gets to within 3 residues of the CDR3 end, and the germline J gene fills in the rest. The CDR3 extends over 15 amino acids. The germline V and J ends were trimmed by 0 bases and 7 bases, with 14 bases remaining between them. Germline CDR1 reads SGHRS; CDR2 reads YFSETQ.

At least ten counts were recorded for this clone. The read is 3 residues too short to cover the CDR3 end, so that end is filled in from the germline J gene. The chain employs TRBV7-9 and TRBJ2-3; 12 bases map to TRBD2. Germline loops: CDR1 SEHNR, CDR2 FQNEAQ (reference sequence). V gave up 5 bases and J gave up 3 bases; unmatched junction bases: 3. The CDR3 totals 15 residues. The chain's CDR3 is CASSGLAGQTDTQYF. The covered CDR3 bases are TGTGCCAGCAGCGGACTAGCGGGACAAACAGATACG.

This clone was detected ten times or more. The read is 3 residues too short to cover the CDR3 end, so that end is filled in from the germline J gene. The V gene is TRBV28, the J gene TRBJ2-3; 7 nucleotides agree with TRBD2. This CDR3 is 15 amino acids long. Germline V gene lookup returns CDR1 MDHEN and CDR2 SYDVKM. Trimming cost V 3 bases and J 3 bases; bases outside gene matches: 6. The sequenced part of the CDR3 DNA is TGTGCCAGCAGTTTGGGGATTAGCGGGACAGATACG. Its protein product is CASSLGISGTDT. The CDR3 in its entirety is CASSLGISGTDTQYF.

This clone was recorded at least ten times. The read ends 3 residues before the CDR3 terminus; that terminus is restored from the germline J gene. The J gene is TRBJ2-3, the V gene TRBV7-2; 7 bases fit TRBD2. After removal of 5 bases from V and 5 bases from J, the junction contained 10 bases not matched to a gene. The length of the CDR3 is 15 residues. Germline assignment: CDR1 SGHTA and CDR2 FQGNSA. CDR3 DNA, as far as it was read: TGTGCCAGCAGCCCCGGACTAGTGCATGGAGATACG. This codes for CASSPGLVHGDT. The complete CDR3 sequence is CASSPGLVHGDTQYF.

The table lists this clone with many counts. The read gets to within 3 residues of the CDR3 end, and the germline J gene fills in the rest. The rearrangement uses TRBV6-1 and TRBJ2-7; a weak D match, TRBD1 (6 bases). CDR1 is MNHNS and CDR2 is SASEGT in the germline V gene. Trimming took off 1 base at V and 6 bases at J, with 16 bases between the two ends. The CDR3 contains 15 residues. The CDR3 sequence is CASSEGSRGAFEQYF. Partial CDR3 DNA: TGTGCCAGCAGTGAAGGGAGCAGGGGAGCCTTCGAG.

This clone showed up many times. The read ends 3 residues before the CDR3 terminus; that terminus is restored from the germline J gene. This chain connects TRBV20-1 to TRBJ2-1, with TRBD2 identical over 9 bases. Trimming at V came to 0 bases and at J to 9 bases, leaving 3 bases not matched to a gene. Germline V gene data show CDR1 as DFQATT and CDR2 as SNEGSKA (reference sequence). There are 13 residues in the CDR3. The CDR3 DNA, read in part, is TGCAGTGCTAGAGATCCTAGCGGGACTGAG. Protein: CSARDPSGTE. In full, the CDR3 reads CSARDPSGTEQFF.

In its sample, this clone was seen many times. The CDR3 extends 3 residues past the end of the read, so its final part is completed from the germline J gene. The chain is built from TRBV6-1 and TRBJ1-1; D unclear. Germline V gene data show CDR1 as MNHNS and CDR2 as SASEGT. The germline V and J ends were trimmed by 2 bases and 4 bases, with 14 bases remaining between them. The CDR3 sequence is 15 residues long. Here the CDR3 reads CASSELTYGGTEAFF. CDR3 DNA (partial): TGTGCCAGCAGTGAACTAACCTATGGTGGCACTGAA.

This clone was recorded many times. The CDR3 end lies 3 residues beyond the end of the read and is filled in from the germline J gene. The rearrangement links TRBV5-1 to TRBJ2-5; TRBD1 aligns across 7 bases. This CDR3 comprises 15 residues. Trimming took 3 bases from V and 2 from J; bases not matched to a gene: 7. Germline V gene sequence: CDR1 SGHRS, CDR2 YFSETQ. The sequenced CDR3 bases are TGCGCCAGCAGCTCCGACAGGGTAGGACAAGAGACC. This gives the protein CASSSDRVGQET. The full CDR3 protein reads CASSSDRVGQETQYF.